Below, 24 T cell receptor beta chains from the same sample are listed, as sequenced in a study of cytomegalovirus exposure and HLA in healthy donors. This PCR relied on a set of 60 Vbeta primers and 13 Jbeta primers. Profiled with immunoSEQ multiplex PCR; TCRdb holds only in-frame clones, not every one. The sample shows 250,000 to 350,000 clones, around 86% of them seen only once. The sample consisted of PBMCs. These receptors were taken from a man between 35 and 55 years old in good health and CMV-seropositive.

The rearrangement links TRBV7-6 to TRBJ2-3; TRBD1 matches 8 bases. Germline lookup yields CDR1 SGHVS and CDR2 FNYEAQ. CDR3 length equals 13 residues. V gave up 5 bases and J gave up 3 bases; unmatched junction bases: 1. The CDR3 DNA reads TGTGCCAGCAGCGACAGGGGAACAGATACGCAGTATTTT. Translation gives CASSDRGTDTQYF. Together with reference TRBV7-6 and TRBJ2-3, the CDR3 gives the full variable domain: GAGVSQSPRYKVTKRGQDVALRCDPISGHVSLYWYRQALGQGPEFLTYFNYEAQQDKSGLPNDRFSAERPEGSISTLTIQRTEQRDSAMYRCASSDRGTDTQYFGPGTRLTVL.

CDR3 region: CATRYGTDYTF. CDR3 DNA: TGTGCCACCCGATACGGGACAGATTACACCTTC. The rearrangement uses TRBV28 and TRBJ1-2, with 7 positions matching TRBD1. The V gene end was trimmed by 10 bases and the J gene end by 11 bases; junction bases not matched to a gene: 10. The germline CDR1 and CDR2 sequences are MDHEN and SYDVKM. The CDR3 covers 11 residues.

CDR3 DNA: TGTGCCAGCAGTGGCCGGGACTACTACACAGATACGCAGTATTTT. Its translation: CASSGRDYYTDTQYF. The rearrangement links TRBV27 to TRBJ2-3; 7 bases match TRBD2. After removal of 5 bases from V and 2 bases from J, the junction contained 7 bases not matched to a gene. The CDR3 is made up of 15 amino acids. In germline, CDR1 is MNHEY, CDR2 SMNVEV (reference sequence).

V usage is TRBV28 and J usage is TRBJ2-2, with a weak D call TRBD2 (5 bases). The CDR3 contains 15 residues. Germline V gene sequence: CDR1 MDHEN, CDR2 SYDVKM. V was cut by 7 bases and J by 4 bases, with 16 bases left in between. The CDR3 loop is CASTGYLEGTGELFF. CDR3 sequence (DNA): TGTGCCAGCACGGGATATCTAGAGGGCACCGGGGAGCTGTTTTTT. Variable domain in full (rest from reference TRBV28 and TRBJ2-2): DVKVTQSSRYLVKRTGEKVFLECVQDMDHENMFWYRQDPGLGLRLIYFSYDVKMKEKGDIPEGYSVSREKKERFSLILESASTNQTSMYLCASTGYLEGTGELFFGEGSRLTVL.

CDR3 in amino acids: CSVYTGDAYEQYF. Written as DNA, the CDR3 is TGCAGCGTGTACACAGGGGATGCCTACGAGCAGTACTTC. The chain couples TRBV29-1 to TRBJ2-7, with 7 bases identical to TRBD1. The trim removed 6 bases at V and 2 bases at J, leaving 7 bases unmatched. This CDR3 spans 13 amino acids. The germline CDR1 and CDR2 sequences are SQVTM and ANQGSEA.

This chain's CDR3 is CASSFGRGNYEQYF. The DNA of the CDR3 is TGTGCCAGCAGCTTCGGCAGGGGGAACTACGAGCAGTACTTC. This chain links TRBV5-4 with TRBJ2-7; 7 nucleotides match TRBD1. Germline V gives CDR1 SGHNT, CDR2 YYREEE (reference sequence). After removal of 2 bases from V and 3 bases from J, the junction contained 5 bases not matched to a gene. There are 14 residues in the CDR3.

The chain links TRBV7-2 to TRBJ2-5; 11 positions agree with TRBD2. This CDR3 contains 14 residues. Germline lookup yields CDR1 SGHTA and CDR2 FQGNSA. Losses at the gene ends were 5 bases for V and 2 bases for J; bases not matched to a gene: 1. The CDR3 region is CASSRLAGQETQYF. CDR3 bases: TGTGCCAGCAGCCGACTAGCGGGGCAAGAGACCCAGTACTTC.

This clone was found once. The CDR3 spells CASSLVFGGSPHEQYF. CDR3 DNA: TGTGCCAGCAGCTTAGTTTTTGGGGGGAGTCCCCACGAGCAGTACTTC. The chain has TRBV7-8 and TRBJ2-7, with D maybe TRBD2 (6 bases). The V gene's germline CDR1 is SGHVS and CDR2 FQNEAQ. The CDR3 has 16 residues. The V and J ends lost 1 base and 5 bases respectively, with 18 bases between them.

CDR3 bases: TGTGCCAGCAGTCCAAGGTCGGTAGGGGGTGAAGCTTTCTTT. As protein: CASSPRSVGGEAFF. This rearrangement joins TRBV27 to TRBJ1-1; D is possibly TRBD1 (6 bases). The CDR3 is 14 residues long. Trimming took off 5 bases at V and 7 bases at J, with 17 bases between the two ends. Germline-derived CDR1 and CDR2 are MNHEY and SMNVEV (reference sequence).

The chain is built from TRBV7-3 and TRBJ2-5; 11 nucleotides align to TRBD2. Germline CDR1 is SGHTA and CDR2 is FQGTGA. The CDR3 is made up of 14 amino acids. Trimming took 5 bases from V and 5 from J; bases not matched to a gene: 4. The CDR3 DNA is TGTGCCAGCAGCCTTAGCGGGAGGGGGGAGACCCAGTACTTC. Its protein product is CASSLSGRGETQYF.

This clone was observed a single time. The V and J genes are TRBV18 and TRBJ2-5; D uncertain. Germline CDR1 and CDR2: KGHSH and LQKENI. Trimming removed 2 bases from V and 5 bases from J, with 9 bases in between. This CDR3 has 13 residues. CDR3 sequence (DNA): TGTGCCAGCTCACCAATGGGCCGGGAGACCCAGTACTTC. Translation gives CASSPMGRETQYF.

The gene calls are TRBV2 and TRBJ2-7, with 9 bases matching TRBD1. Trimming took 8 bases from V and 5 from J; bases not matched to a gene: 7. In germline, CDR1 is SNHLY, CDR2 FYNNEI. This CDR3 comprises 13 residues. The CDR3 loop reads CASLQGAPDEQYF. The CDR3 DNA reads TGTGCCAGCCTACAGGGGGCGCCGGACGAGCAGTACTTC.

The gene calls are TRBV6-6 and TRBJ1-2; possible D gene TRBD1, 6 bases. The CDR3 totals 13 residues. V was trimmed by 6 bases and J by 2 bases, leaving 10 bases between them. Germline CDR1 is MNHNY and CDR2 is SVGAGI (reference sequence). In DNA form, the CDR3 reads TGTGCCAGCAGCCAAGACAGGAACTATGGCTACACCTTC. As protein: CASSQDRNYGYTF.

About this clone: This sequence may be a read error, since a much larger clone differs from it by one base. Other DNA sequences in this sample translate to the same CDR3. The CDR3 coding sequence is TGTGCCAGCAGCTCGGGACTAGCGGGAGACGAGCAGTACTTC. Protein product: CASSSGLAGDEQYF. The V call is TRBV7-3, the J call TRBJ2-7, with 14 bases identical to TRBD2. The germline V gene has CDR1 SGHTA and CDR2 FQGTGA. The CDR3 contains 14 residues. J lost 5 bases, V lost 4 bases, and 1 base had no gene match. Complete variable domain (other parts from reference TRBV7-3 and TRBJ2-7): GAGVSQTPSNKVTEKGKYVELRCDPISGHTALYWYRQSLGQGPEFLIYFQGTGAADDSGLPNDRFFAVRPEGSVSTLKIQRTERGDSAVYLCASSSGLAGDEQYFGPGTRLTVT.

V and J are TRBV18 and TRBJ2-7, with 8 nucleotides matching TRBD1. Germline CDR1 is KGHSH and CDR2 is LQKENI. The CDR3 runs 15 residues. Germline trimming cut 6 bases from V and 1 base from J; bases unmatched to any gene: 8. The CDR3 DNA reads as TGTGCCAGCTCTCCAGGACAGGGCCAATCCTACGAGCAGTACTTC. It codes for CASSPGQGQSYEQYF.

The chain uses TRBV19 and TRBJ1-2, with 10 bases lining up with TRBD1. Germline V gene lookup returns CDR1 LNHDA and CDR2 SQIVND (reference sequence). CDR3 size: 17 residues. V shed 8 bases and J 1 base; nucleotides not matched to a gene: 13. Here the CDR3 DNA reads TGTGCCAGTGCTCCCCTCCGGACAGGGGGATTTAACTATGGCTACACCTTC. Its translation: CASAPLRTGGFNYGYTF. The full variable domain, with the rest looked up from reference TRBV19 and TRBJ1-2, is DGGITQSPKYLFRKEGQNVTLSCEQNLNHDAMYWYRQDPGQGLRLIYYSQIVNDFQKGDIAEGYSVSREKKESFPLTVTSAQKNPTAFYLCASAPLRTGGFNYGYTFGSGTRLTVV.

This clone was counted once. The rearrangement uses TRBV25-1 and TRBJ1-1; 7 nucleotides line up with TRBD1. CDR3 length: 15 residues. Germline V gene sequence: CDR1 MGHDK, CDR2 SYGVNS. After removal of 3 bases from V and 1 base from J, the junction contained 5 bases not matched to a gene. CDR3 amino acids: CASSDTGTENTEAFF. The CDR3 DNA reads TGTGCCAGCAGTGACACCGGGACAGAGAACACTGAAGCTTTCTTT.

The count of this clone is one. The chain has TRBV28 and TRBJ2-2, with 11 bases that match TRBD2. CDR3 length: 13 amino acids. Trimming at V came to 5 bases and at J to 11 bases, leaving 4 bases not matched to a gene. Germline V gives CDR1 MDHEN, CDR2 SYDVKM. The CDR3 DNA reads TGTGCCAGCAGTCCGAGACTAGCGGGAGAGCTGTTTTTT. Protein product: CASSPRLAGELFF.

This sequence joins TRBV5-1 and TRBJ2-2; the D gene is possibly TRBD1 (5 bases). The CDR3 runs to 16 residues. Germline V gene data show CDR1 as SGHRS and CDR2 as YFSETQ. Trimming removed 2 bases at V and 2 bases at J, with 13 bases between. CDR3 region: CASSLGALGNTGELFF. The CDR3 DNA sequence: TGCGCCAGCAGCTTAGGGGCCCTTGGAAACACCGGGGAGCTGTTTTTT.

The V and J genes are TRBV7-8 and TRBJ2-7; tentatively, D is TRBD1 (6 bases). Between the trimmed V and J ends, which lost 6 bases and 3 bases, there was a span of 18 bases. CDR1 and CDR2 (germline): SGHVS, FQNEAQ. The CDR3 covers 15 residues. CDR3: CASSKPTGNFYEQYF. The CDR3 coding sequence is TGTGCCAGCAGTAAACCCACAGGGAATTTCTACGAGCAGTACTTC.

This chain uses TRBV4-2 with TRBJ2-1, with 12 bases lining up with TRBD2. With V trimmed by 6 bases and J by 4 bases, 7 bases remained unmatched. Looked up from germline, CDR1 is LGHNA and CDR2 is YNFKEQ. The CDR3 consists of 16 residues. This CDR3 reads CASSQTSGRSYNEQFF. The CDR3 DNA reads TGTGCCAGCAGTCAAACTAGCGGGAGGAGTTACAATGAGCAGTTCTTC.

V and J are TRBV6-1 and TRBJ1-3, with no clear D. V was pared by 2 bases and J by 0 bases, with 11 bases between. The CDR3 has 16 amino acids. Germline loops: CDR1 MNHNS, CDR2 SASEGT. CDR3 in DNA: TGTGCCAGCAGTGAATTTGCAACTTACTCTGGAAACACCATATATTTT. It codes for CASSEFATYSGNTIYF.

The CDR3 here is CASSLGLAGAGTDTQYF. In DNA, the CDR3 is TGCGCCAGCAGCTTGGGGCTAGCGGGAGCCGGCACAGATACGCAGTATTTT. The V gene is TRBV5-1, the J gene TRBJ2-3, with 10 bases that match TRBD2. Unmatched junction bases numbered 5, after V lost 0 bases and J lost 1 base. The germline CDR1 and CDR2 sequences are SGHRS and YFSETQ. This CDR3 is built from 17 residues.

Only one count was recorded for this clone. CDR3 sequence (DNA): TGTGCCAGCCGACAGGGGAGCTCCTACGAGCAGTACTTC. Its protein is CASRQGSSYEQYF. The chain has TRBV5-6 and TRBJ2-5; TRBD1 matches 8 bases. The J call may not be correct, given that the DNA end is closer to TRBJ2-7. The CDR3 spans 13 residues. Germline V CDR1 and CDR2: SGHDT, YYEEEE.